This T cell receptor beta chain was captured in a study of post-analysis software for immune sequencing data. Study-level information: Disease trajectories encompassed relapsing-remitting, secondary progressive and progressive-relapsing multiple sclerosis. Points from the study as a whole: There were four or five TRBV segments more frequent in patients than controls, and TRBV5-6, TRBV5-1 and TRBV20-1 were among them. There was significantly lower normalized Chao1 diversity in multiple sclerosis patients than in controls. Clustering by F measure revealed strong co-clustering among samples prepared together in one batch.

Remarks on this clonotype: The target antigen is unknown.

Trimming left V 2 bases short and J 4 bases short, with 11 bases between. CDR3 size: 14 residues. Sequencing libraries made from TCR beta cDNA carried unique molecular identifiers. Input populations of roughly 0.85 to 11 million T cells gave rise to 500,000 or so cDNA molecules. TCRdb itself ran the PCR reads through MiXCR, one entry per CDR3 protein. The data hold roughly 600,000 distinct CDR3 sequences, with roughly 45% observed a single time. The sequenced sample was blood. The chain links TRBV12-3 or TRBV12-4 to TRBJ1-2; D possibly corresponds to TRBD1 (5 bases). This sequence originates from a girl aged 10 to 17 with multiple sclerosis. The CDR3 DNA sequence: TGTGCCAGCAGTTTACAGGGAACCCTCTATGGCTACACCTTC. This translates into CASSLQGTLYGYTF.